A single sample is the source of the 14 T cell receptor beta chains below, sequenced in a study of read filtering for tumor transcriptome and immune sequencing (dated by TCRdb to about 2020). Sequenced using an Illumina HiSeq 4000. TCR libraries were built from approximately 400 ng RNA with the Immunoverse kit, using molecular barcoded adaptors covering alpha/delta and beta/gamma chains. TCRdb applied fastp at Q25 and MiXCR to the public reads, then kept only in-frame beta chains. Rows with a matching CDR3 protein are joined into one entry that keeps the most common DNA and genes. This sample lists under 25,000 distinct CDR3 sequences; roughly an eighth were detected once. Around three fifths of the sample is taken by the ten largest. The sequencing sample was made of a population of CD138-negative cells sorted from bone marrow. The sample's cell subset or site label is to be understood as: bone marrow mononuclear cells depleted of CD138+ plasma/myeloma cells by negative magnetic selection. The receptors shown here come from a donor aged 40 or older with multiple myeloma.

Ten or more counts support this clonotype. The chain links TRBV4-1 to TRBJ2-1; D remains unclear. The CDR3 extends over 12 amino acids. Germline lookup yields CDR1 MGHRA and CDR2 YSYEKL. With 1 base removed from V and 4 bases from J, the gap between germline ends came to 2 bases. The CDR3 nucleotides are TGCGCCAGCAGCCAAGGTTACAATGAGCAGTTCTTC. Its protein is CASSQGYNEQFF.

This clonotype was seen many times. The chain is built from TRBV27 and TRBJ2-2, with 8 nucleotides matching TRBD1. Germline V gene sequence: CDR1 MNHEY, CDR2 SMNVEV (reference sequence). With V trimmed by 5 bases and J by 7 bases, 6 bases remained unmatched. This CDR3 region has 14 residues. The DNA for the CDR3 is TGTGCCAGCAGTCTTGGACAGGGCGACGGGGAGCTGTTTTTT. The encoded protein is CASSLGQGDGELFF.

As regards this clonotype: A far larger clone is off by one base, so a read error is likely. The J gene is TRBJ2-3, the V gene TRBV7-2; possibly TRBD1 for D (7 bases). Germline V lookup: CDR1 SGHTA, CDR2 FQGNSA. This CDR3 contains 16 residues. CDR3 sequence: CACSWGGDSSTDTQYF. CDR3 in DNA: TGTGCCTGCAGCTGGGGCGGGGACAGCAGCACAGATACGCAGTATTTT.

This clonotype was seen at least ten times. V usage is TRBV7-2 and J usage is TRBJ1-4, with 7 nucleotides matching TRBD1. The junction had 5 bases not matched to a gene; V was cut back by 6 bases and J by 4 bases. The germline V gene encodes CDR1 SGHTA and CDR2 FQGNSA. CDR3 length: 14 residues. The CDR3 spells CASSQRQGNEKLFF. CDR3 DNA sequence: TGTGCCAGCAGTCAACGACAGGGTAATGAAAAACTGTTTTTT.

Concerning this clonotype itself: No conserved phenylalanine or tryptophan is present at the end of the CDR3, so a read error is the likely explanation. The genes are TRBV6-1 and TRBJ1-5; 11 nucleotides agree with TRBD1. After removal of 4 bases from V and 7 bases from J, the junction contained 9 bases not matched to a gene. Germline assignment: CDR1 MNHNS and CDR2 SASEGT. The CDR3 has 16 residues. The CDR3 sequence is CASSVSGQGAKQPQHL. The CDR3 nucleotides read TGTGCCAGCAGTGTTTCCGGACAGGGGGCTAAACAGCCCCAGCATTTA.

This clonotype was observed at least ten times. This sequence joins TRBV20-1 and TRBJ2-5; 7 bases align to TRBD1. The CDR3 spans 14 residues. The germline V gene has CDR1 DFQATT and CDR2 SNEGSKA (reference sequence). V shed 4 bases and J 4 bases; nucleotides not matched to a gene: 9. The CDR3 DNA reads TGCAGTGCTAACCCGACAGGGTCAGGAGAGACCCAGTACTTC. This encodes CSANPTGSGETQYF.

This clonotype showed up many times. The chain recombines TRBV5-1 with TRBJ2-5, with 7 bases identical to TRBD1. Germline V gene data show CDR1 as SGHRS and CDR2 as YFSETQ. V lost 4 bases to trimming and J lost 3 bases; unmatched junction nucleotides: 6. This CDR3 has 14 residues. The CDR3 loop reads CASSTRQGKETQYF. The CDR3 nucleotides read TGCGCCAGCAGCACGCGACAGGGTAAAGAGACCCAGTACTTC.

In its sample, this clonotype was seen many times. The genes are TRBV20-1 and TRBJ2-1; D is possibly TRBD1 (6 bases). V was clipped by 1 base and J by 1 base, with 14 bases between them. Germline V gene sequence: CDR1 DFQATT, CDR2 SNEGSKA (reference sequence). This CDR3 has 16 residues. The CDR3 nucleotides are TGCAGTGCTAGAGGGCCGGGACACCAATCCTACAATGAGCAGTTCTTC. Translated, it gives CSARGPGHQSYNEQFF.

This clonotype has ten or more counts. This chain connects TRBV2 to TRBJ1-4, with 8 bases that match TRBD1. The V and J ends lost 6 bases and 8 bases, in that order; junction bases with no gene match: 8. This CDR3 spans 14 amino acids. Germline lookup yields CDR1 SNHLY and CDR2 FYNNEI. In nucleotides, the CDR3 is TGTGCCAGCAGGACCGGGACAGGCGGAGAAAAACTGTTTTTT. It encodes CASRTGTGGEKLFF.

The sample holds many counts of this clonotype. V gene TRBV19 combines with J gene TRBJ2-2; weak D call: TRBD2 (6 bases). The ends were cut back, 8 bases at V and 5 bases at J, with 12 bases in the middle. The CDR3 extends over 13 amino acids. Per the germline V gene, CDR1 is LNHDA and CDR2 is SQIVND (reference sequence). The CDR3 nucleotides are TGTGCCAGTGGGCCGGGAGATACCGGGGAGCTGTTTTTT. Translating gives CASGPGDTGELFF.

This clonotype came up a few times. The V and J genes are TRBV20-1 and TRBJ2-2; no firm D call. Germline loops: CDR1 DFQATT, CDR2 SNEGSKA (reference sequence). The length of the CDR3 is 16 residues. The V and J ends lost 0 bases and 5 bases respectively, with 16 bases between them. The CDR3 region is CSARDSRKVGTGELFF. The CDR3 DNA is TGCAGTGCTAGAGATAGTAGGAAGGTGGGAACCGGGGAGCTGTTTTTT.

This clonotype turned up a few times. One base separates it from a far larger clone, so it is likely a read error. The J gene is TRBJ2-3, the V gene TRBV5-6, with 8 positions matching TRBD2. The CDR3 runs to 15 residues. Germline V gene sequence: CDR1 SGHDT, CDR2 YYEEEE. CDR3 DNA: TGTGCCGGCAGCACTAGCGGAACTTTAACAGATACGCAGTATTTT. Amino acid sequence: CAGSTSGTLTDTQYF.

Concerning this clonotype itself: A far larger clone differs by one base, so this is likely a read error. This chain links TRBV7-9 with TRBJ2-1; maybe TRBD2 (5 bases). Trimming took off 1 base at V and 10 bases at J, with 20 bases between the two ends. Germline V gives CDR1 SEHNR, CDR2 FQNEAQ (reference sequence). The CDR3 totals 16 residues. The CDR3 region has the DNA TGTGCCAGCAGCTTAGTAGATCTAGTGGGAGAAGGAGAGCAGTTCTTC. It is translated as CASSLVDLVGEGEQFF.

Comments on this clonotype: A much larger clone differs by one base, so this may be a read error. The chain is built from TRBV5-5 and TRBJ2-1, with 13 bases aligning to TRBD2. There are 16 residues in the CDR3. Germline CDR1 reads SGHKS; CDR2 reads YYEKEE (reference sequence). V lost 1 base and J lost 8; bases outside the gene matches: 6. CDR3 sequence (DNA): TGTGCCAGCAGCTTGCTCGGGACTAGCGGGGCCGATGAGCAGTTCTTC. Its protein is CASSLLGTSGADEQFF.